The present entry profiles one T cell receptor beta chain with its context. Its specificity is not known. This sample is drawn from a study of T-cell reconstitution after alpha-beta-depleted transplantation in children. Overall study results and limits: Diversity of TCRbeta at day 60 was high in some patients, arising from surviving recipient T cells and thymic progenitors. Alpha-beta T cells present about two months after transplant were reported to originate from several hundred expanded graft clones. One year after transplant, T-cell counts and diversity came mostly from newly produced T cells.

V was trimmed by 1 base and J by 4 bases, leaving 19 bases between them. Germline-derived CDR1 and CDR2 are DFQATT and SNEGSKA (reference sequence). The CDR3 is 16 amino acids. Preparing the TCRbeta library involved the use of unique molecular identifiers. TCRdb analysed the PCR reads with MiXCR anew, one entry per CDR3 protein. This table holds around 600,000 distinct CDR3 sequences, about 23% found once. The sample consisted of PBMCs, mostly from graft donor cells, taken 360 days after TCRalphabeta/CD19-depleted stem cell transplant. The chain uses TRBV20-1 and TRBJ2-5; possible D gene TRBD2, 6 bases. The source of this sequence is a boy under three years old who had a stem cell transplant for acute myeloid leukemia, so the T cells may come from the graft donor. CDR3 protein: CSARGGEGGVSETQYF. The CDR3 DNA reads TGCAGTGCTAGAGGTGGTGAGGGCGGGGTCTCAGAGACCCAGTACTTC.